Following are 13 T cell receptor beta chains from one sample sequenced in a study of blood T cell repertoires in COVID-19. Data came from immunoSEQ multiplex PCR; TCRdb stores just in-frame clones and leaves some out. The sample carries 250,000 to 400,000 clones, about nine tenths recorded once. Sequencing input: peripheral blood. The receptors come from a woman younger than 45 with COVID-19, enrolled during active disease.

The CDR3, as DNA: TGTGCCAGCAGTGGCGCGGGAGACTCAGATACGCAGTATTTT. Encoded protein: CASSGAGDSDTQYF. The chain employs TRBV2 and TRBJ2-3, with 7 bases lining up with TRBD2. The CDR3 spans 14 residues. Losses at the gene ends were 4 bases for V and 4 bases for J; bases not matched to a gene: 5. Germline V gene data show CDR1 as SNHLY and CDR2 as FYNNEI.

In its sample, this clone was seen once. The chain combines TRBV2 with TRBJ2-1, with a tentative D call TRBD2 (5 bases). This CDR3 has 15 residues. Trimming removed 8 bases from V and 0 bases from J, with 14 bases in between. The germline gives CDR1 SNHLY, CDR2 FYNNEI. CDR3 sequence reads: CASGGGSSSYNEQFF. CDR3 DNA sequence: TGTGCCAGCGGTGGCGGGTCAAGCTCCTACAATGAGCAGTTCTTC.

This clone turned up a few times. V usage is TRBV7-3 and J usage is TRBJ2-2, with 7 bases that match TRBD2. The CDR3 consists of 16 residues. The V segment lost 5 bases and the J segment 2 bases; nucleotides outside the gene matches: 8. Germline V lookup: CDR1 SGHTA, CDR2 FQGTGA. The CDR3 nucleotides read TGTGCCAGCAGCCCAAGCCTAGCGGTTAACACCGGGGAGCTGTTTTTT. It is translated as CASSPSLAVNTGELFF.

CDR3 DNA: TGTGCCAGCTCAGAGTCCATGAACACTGAAGCTTTCTTT. Its protein is CASSESMNTEAFF. This chain links TRBV18 with TRBJ1-1, with unresolved D. The CDR3 contains 13 residues. Between the trimmed V and J ends, which lost 5 bases and 0 bases, there was a span of 7 bases. Germline V gene lookup returns CDR1 KGHSH and CDR2 LQKENI.

The chain recombines TRBV7-8 with TRBJ2-7, with D possibly being TRBD1 (6 bases). Germline V gene sequence: CDR1 SGHVS, CDR2 FQNEAQ. CDR3 length: 15 residues. V lost 5 bases, J lost 6 bases, and 20 bases lay in between. The CDR3 region is CASSRDVGQWAEQYF. The DNA for the CDR3 is TGTGCCAGCAGCCGAGACGTAGGACAGTGGGCCGAGCAGTACTTC.

CDR3 coding DNA: TGTGCCAGCGGTAGGGGAACCTATAATTCACCCCTCCACTTT. It is translated as CASGRGTYNSPLHF. The V and J genes are TRBV28 and TRBJ1-6; D is perhaps TRBD1 (5 bases). The V end lost 8 bases, the J end lost 2 bases, and 10 bases lay between the germline ends. The CDR3 is 14 residues long. The germline V gene encodes CDR1 MDHEN and CDR2 SYDVKM. Together with reference TRBV28 and TRBJ1-6, the CDR3 gives the full variable domain: DVKVTQSSRYLVKRTGEKVFLECVQDMDHENMFWYRQDPGLGLRLIYFSYDVKMKEKGDIPEGYSVSREKKERFSLILESASTNQTSMYLCASGRGTYNSPLHFGNGTRLTVT.

V is TRBV10-3 and J is TRBJ2-7, with D possibly being TRBD1 (5 bases). The V end lost 10 bases, the J end lost 0 bases, and 13 bases lay between the germline ends. Germline loops: CDR1 ENHRY, CDR2 SYGVKD. This CDR3 has 13 residues. The CDR3 coding sequence is TGTGCCACTCAAGGGGATAGCTCCTACGAGCAGTACTTC. Its protein is CATQGDSSYEQYF.

Concerning this clone itself: One end of the junction varies from germline; a read error may be responsible. V is TRBV5-1 and J is TRBJ2-1, with 10 nucleotides matching TRBD2. The length of the CDR3 is 19 residues. Germline CDR1 is SGHRS and CDR2 is YFSETQ. The CDR3 bases are TGCGCCCGCAGCGGGGGGGGCCTAGCGGGGCGAAGCTCCTACAATGAGCAGTTCTTC. This encodes CARSGGGLAGRSSYNEQFF.

The chain recombines TRBV19 with TRBJ2-3; TRBD2 might be the D (5 bases). V gave up 5 bases and J gave up 2 bases, with 11 bases separating them. This CDR3 spans 14 amino acids. The germline V gene has CDR1 LNHDA and CDR2 SQIVND (reference sequence). The chain's CDR3 is CASSVTRNTDTQYF. For the CDR3, the DNA is TGTGCCAGTAGTGTAACTAGGAACACAGATACGCAGTATTTT.

This chain joins TRBV3-1 (or the pseudogene TRBV3-2) and TRBJ1-6, with D perhaps TRBD1 (6 bases). The CDR3 sequence is 16 residues long. Germline V CDR1 and CDR2: LGHDT, YNNKEL (reference sequence). The V end was cut by 0 bases, the J end by 9 bases, with 15 bases between. The CDR3 DNA reads as TGTGCCAGCAGCCAAGACTCATTGGCAGGGGTTTCACCCCTCCACTTT. Translated: CASSQDSLAGVSPLHF.

The gene calls are TRBV6-1 and TRBJ2-4, with 8 bases fitting TRBD1. The CDR3 extends over 18 amino acids. V lost 1 base and J lost 1; bases outside the gene matches: 9. Germline CDR1 and CDR2: MNHNS and SASEGT. CDR3: CASSEGSWTGRAKNIQYF. The CDR3 region has the DNA TGTGCCAGCAGTGAAGGGAGCTGGACAGGGAGGGCCAAAAACATTCAGTACTTC.

The rearrangement uses TRBV18 and TRBJ2-2; D might be TRBD2 (6 bases). Germline CDR1 KGHSH, CDR2 LQKENI. The CDR3 extends over 18 amino acids. Trimming removed 2 bases at V and 0 bases at J, with 16 bases between. In DNA form, the CDR3 reads TGTGCCAGCTCACCATTGTCAACGCGGGGTCCGAACACCGGGGAGCTGTTTTTT. Amino acid sequence: CASSPLSTRGPNTGELFF.

The chain recombines TRBV7-3 with TRBJ1-2, with D possibly matching TRBD1 (5 bases). Germline CDR1 and CDR2: SGHTA and FQGTGA. The CDR3 spans 16 residues. Trimming left V 0 bases short and J 6 bases short, with 17 bases between. The chain's CDR3 is CASSLTLGGTANGYTF. CDR3 bases: TGTGCCAGCAGCTTAACGTTGGGCGGGACGGCTAATGGCTACACCTTC.